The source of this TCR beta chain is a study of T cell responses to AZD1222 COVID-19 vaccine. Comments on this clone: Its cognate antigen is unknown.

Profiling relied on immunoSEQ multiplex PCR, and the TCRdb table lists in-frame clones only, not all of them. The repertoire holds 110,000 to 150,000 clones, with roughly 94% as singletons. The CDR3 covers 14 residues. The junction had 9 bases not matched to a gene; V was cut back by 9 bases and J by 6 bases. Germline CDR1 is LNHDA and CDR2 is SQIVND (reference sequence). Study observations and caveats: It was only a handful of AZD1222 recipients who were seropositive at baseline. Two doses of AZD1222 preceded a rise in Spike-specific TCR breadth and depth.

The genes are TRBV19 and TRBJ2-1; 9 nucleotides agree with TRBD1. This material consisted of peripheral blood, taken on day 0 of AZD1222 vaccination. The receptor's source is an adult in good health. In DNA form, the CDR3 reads TGTGCCAGCTCCCGGGACAGGGATATCAATGAGCAGTTCTTC. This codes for CASSRDRDINEQFF.